The subject of this entry is one T cell receptor (beta chain). Its antigen remains unidentified. These data originate in a study of OX40 agonist ivuxolimab in advanced cancers. Across the whole study: Patients with prior anti-PD-1, anti-PD-L1 or anti-CTLA-4 therapy were eligible; 40% had some. Study results and limitations: Average numbers of expanded clones were greater in CD8+ T cells than in CD4+.

Sequencing used immunoSEQ multiplex PCR; TCRdb keeps in-frame clones, though not all of them. Among around 100,000 clones listed, 89% were seen once. The ends were cut back, 1 base at V and 7 bases at J, with 11 bases in the middle. This CDR3 contains 14 residues. The starting material was CD4+ or CD8+ T cells sorted from blood, obtained in a trial of the OX40 agonist ivuxolimab. This chain uses TRBV23-1 with TRBJ1-5, with D perhaps TRBD1 (5 bases). TRBV23-1 is marked as an open reading frame, function uncertain. This TCR was recovered from an adult with an advanced solid tumor such as melanoma, head and neck, liver or kidney cancer. CDR3 residues: CASSQLWGNQPQHF. The CDR3 DNA reads as TGCGCCAGCAGTCAATTATGGGGGAACCAGCCCCAGCATTTT.